The TCR beta chain described here comes from a study of blood T cells in healthy people across ages. The wider study: Using template switching, researchers captured about one barcoded beta molecule for each two T cells. Study-wide points: CMV infection status of these donors was not known. When set beside aged donors, long-lived donors presented more naive CD4+ cells and higher diversity.

The second PCR ran 7 to 11 cycles with a sample-barcoded 5' primer and J-beta primers. Every cDNA was tagged by a template-switch adaptor with 12 random nucleotides. Each CDR3 protein gets one entry after TCRdb re-called the 5' RACE reads with MiXCR. The table lists about 1.4 million distinct CDR3 sequences, roughly 60% of them singletons. Worth noting for this clonotype: Antigen specificity is unknown.

This CDR3 has 15 amino acids. From germline, CDR1 is DFQATT and CDR2 SNEGSKA (reference sequence). Germline trimming cut 5 bases from V and 1 base from J; bases unmatched to any gene: 10. The chain uses TRBV20-1 and TRBJ2-7; TRBD1 matches 8 bases. This clonotype originated in a young man in good health. Specimen: blood. The CDR3 nucleotides are TGCAGTGCTTCACCCCGGGACAGGAAATCCTACGAGCAGTACTTC. It encodes CSASPRDRKSYEQYF.